These 3 T cell receptor beta chains were sequenced from one sample in a study of early T cells in non-severe SARS-CoV-2 infection. Via MiXCR, TCRdb re-called the 5' RACE reads, giving one row per CDR3 protein. This repertoire shows tens of thousands of distinct CDR3 sequences, approximately 6.1% found once; its top ten account for roughly 20%. The sample consisted of whole blood, taken at baseline. The receptors derive from an adult who was a healthcare worker with PCR-confirmed SARS-CoV-2 infection or an uninfected control (not recorded which).

Written as DNA, the CDR3 is TGCAGTGCTAGACCCCGGGGGCAAGAGACCCAGTACTTC. It encodes CSARPRGQETQYF. J is TRBJ2-5 and V is TRBV20-1, with D maybe TRBD2 (6 bases). The CDR3 sequence is 13 residues long. V dropped 2 bases and J dropped 2 bases, with 9 bases sitting between them. Per the germline V gene, CDR1 is DFQATT and CDR2 is SNEGSKA (reference sequence).

This clonotype appeared many times. The chain has TRBV14 and TRBJ1-6; 7 nucleotides match TRBD1. J was trimmed by 10 bases and V by 4 bases; bases with no gene match: 7. The CDR3 is made up of 14 amino acids. CDR1 and CDR2 from the germline V gene are SGHDN and FVKESK. The CDR3 DNA reads TGTGCCAGCAGCCGACAGGGCGGAGGCTCACCCCTCCACTTT. This sequence encodes CASSRQGGGSPLHF.

This clonotype was seen at least ten times. The CDR3 DNA reads as TGTGCCACGAGCCTAGGAGATACGCAGTATTTT. Protein product: CATSLGDTQYF. This sequence joins TRBV12-5 and TRBJ2-3; D remains unclear. Germline CDR1 and CDR2: LGHNT and FRNRAP. The CDR3 loop spans 11 amino acids.